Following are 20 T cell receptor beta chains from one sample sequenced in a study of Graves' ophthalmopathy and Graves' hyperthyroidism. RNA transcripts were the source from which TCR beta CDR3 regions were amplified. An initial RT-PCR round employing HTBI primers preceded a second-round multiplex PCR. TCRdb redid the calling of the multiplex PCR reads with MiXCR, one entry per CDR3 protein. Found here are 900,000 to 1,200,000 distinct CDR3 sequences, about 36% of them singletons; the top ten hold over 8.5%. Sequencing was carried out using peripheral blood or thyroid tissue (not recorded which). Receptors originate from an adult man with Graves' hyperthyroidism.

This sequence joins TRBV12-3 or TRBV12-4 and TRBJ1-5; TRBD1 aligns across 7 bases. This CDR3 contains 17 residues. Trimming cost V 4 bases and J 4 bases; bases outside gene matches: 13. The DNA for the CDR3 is TGTGCCAGCAGTTCCGAACCCGGGACAGAACTAAATCAGCCCCAGCATTTT. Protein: CASSSEPGTELNQPQHF.

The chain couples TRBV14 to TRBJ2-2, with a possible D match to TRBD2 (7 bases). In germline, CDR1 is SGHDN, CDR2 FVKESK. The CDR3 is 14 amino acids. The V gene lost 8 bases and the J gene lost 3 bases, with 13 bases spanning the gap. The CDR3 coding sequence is TGTGCCAGCCGAAGGGGGGGCGACACCGGGGAGCTGTTTTTT. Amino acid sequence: CASRRGGDTGELFF. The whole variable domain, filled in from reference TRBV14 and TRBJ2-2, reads EAGVTQFPSHSVIEKGQTVTLRCDPISGHDNLYWYRRVMGKEIKFLLHFVKESKQDESGMPNNRFLAERTGGTYSTLKVQPAELEDSGVYFCASRRGGDTGELFFGEGSRLTVL.

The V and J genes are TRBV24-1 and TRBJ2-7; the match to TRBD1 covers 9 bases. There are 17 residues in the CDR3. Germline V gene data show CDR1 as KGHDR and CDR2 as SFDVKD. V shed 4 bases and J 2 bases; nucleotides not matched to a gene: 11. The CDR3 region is CATSDRDRAFPPYEQYF. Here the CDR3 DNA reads TGTGCCACCAGTGACCGGGACAGGGCTTTCCCCCCCTACGAGCAGTACTTC.

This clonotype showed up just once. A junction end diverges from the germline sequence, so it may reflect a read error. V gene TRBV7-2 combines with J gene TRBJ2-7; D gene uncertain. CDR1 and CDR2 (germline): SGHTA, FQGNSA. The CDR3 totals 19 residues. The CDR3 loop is CASSSSLRRLAGLPYEQCF. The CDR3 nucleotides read TGTGCCAGCAGCTCCTCCCTGCGCCGGCTGGCAGGCTTACCCTACGAGCAGTGCTTC.

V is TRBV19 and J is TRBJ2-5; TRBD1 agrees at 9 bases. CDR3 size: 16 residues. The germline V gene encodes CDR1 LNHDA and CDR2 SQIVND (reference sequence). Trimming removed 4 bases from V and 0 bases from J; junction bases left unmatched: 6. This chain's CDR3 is CASSRITGGYQETQYF. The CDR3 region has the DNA TGTGCCAGTAGTAGGATAACAGGGGGCTACCAAGAGACCCAGTACTTC.

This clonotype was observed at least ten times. CDR3 bases: TGTGCCAGCAGCTCGGCCCCGGGACAGGGCTCCGCGAAACTGTTTTTT. It is translated as CASSSAPGQGSAKLFF. The V and J genes are TRBV13 and TRBJ1-4, with 9 bases lining up with TRBD1. The CDR3 totals 16 residues. The germline gives CDR1 PRHDT, CDR2 FYEKMQ (reference sequence). Trimming removed 4 bases from V and 11 bases from J; junction bases left unmatched: 14.

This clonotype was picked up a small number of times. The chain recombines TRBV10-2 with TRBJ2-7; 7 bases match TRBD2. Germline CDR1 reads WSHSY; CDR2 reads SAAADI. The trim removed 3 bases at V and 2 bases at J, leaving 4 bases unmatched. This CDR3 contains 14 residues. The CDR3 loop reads CASSDRAGAYEQYF. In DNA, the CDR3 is TGCGCCAGCAGTGACAGGGCGGGGGCCTACGAGCAGTACTTC.

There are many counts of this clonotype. In DNA, the CDR3 is TGTGCCAGCAGTCCCCGGGATAAAGAGACCCAGTACTTC. It yields the protein CASSPRDKETQYF. The chain recombines TRBV12-3 or TRBV12-4 with TRBJ2-5; possibly TRBD2 for D (5 bases). V was clipped by 5 bases and J by 3 bases, with 10 bases between them. There are 13 residues in the CDR3.

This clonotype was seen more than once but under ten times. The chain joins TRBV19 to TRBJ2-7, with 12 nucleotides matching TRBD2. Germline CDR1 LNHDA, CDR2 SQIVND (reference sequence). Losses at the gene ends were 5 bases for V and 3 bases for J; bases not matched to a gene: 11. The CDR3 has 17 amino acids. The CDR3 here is CASSAPGLAGESYEQYF. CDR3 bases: TGTGCCAGTAGTGCTCCGGGACTAGCGGGTGAAAGCTACGAGCAGTACTTC.

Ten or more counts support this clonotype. CDR3 protein: CASSLGGAPNYGYTF. The CDR3 region has the DNA TGTGCCAGCAGCTTGGGCGGGGCACCTAACTATGGCTACACCTTC. The V gene is TRBV5-8, the J gene TRBJ1-2; a possible D gene is TRBD1 (5 bases). Trimming removed 0 bases from V and 0 bases from J, with 9 bases in between. In germline, CDR1 is SGHTS, CDR2 YDEGEE. The CDR3 length is 15 residues. Filled out from reference TRBV5-8 and TRBJ1-2, the complete variable domain reads EAGVTQSPTHLIKTRGQQATLRCSPISGHTSVYWYQQALGLGLQFLLWYDEGEERNRGNFPPRFSGRQFPNYSSELNVNALELEDSALYLCASSLGGAPNYGYTFGSGTRLTVV.

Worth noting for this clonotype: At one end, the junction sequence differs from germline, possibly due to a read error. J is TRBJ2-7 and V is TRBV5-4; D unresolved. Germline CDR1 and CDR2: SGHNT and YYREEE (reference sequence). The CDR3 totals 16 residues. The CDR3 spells CVSSLVGGGINYEQYF. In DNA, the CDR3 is TGTGTCAGCAGCTTGGTCGGCGGTGGGATTAACTACGAGCAGTACTTC.

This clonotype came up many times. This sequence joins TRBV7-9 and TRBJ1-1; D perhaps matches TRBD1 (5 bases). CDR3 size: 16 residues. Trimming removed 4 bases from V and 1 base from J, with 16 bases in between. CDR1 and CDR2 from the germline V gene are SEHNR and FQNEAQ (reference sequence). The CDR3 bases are TGTGCCAGCAGCTCTATCGGGGGGACGGAGAACACTGAAGCTTTCTTT. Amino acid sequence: CASSSIGGTENTEAFF.

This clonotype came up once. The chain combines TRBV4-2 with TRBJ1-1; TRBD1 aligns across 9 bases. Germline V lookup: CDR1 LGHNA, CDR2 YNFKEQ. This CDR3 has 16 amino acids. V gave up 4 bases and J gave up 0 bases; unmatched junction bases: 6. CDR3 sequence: CASSRMGQGMNTEAFF. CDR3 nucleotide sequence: TGTGCCAGCAGCCGAATGGGACAGGGAATGAACACTGAAGCTTTCTTT.

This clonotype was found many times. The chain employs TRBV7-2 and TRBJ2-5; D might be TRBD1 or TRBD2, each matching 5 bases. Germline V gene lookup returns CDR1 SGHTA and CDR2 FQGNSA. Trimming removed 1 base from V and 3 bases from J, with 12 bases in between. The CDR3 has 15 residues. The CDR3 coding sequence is TGTGCCAGCAGCTTAGGATCCGGGACGGAAGAGACCCAGTACTTC. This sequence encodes CASSLGSGTEETQYF.

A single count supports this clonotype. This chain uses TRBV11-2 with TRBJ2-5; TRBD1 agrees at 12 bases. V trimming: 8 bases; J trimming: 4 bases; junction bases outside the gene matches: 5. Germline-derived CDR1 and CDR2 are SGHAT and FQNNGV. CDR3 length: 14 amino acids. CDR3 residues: CASVPGQGAETQYF. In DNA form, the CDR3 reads TGTGCCAGCGTTCCGGGACAGGGGGCAGAGACCCAGTACTTC.

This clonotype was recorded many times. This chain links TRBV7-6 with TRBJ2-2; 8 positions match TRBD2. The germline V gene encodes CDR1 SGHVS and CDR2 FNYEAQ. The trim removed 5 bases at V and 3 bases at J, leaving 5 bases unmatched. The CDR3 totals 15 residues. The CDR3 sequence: CASSGTRVDTGELFF. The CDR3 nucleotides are TGTGCCAGCAGCGGGACTAGGGTCGACACCGGGGAGCTGTTTTTT. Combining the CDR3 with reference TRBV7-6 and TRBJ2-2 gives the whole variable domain GAGVSQSPRYKVTKRGQDVALRCDPISGHVSLYWYRQALGQGPEFLTYFNYEAQQDKSGLPNDRFSAERPEGSISTLTIQRTEQRDSAMYRCASSGTRVDTGELFFGEGSRLTVL.

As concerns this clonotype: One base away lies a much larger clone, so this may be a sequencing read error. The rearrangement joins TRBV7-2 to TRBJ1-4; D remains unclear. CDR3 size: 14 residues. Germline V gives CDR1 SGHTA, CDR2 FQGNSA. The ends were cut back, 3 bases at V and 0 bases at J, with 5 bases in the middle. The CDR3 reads CTSSFPATNEKLFF. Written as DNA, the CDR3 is TGTACCAGCAGCTTCCCTGCAACTAATGAAAAACTGTTTTTT. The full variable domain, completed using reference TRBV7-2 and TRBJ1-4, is GAGVSQSPSNKVTEKGKDVELRCDPISGHTALYWYRQSLGQGLEFLIYFQGNSAPDKSGLPSDRFSAERTGGSVSTLTIQRTQQEDSAVYLCTSSFPATNEKLFFGSGTQLSVL.

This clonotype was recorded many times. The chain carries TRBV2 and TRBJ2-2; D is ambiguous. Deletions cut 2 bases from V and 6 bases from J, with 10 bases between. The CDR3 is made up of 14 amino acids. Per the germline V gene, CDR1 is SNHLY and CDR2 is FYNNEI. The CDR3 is CASSESVSSGELFF. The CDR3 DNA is TGTGCCAGCAGTGAATCTGTCTCGTCCGGGGAGCTGTTTTTT.

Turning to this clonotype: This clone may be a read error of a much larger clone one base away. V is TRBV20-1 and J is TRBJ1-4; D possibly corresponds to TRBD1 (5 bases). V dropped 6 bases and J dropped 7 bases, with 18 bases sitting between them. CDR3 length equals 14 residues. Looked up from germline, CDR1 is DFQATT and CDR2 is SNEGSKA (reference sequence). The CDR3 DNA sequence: TGCAGTGCCCCAAACAGGCCCAATAGTGAAAAACTGTTTTTT. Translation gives CSAPNRPNSEKLFF.

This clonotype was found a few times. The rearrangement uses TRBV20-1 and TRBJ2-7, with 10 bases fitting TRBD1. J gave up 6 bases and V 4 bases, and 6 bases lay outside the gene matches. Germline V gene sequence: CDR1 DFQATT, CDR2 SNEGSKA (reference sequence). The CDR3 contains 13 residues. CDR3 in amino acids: CSATTGQGGEQYF. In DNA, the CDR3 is TGCAGTGCTACAACAGGACAGGGGGGCGAGCAGTACTTC.